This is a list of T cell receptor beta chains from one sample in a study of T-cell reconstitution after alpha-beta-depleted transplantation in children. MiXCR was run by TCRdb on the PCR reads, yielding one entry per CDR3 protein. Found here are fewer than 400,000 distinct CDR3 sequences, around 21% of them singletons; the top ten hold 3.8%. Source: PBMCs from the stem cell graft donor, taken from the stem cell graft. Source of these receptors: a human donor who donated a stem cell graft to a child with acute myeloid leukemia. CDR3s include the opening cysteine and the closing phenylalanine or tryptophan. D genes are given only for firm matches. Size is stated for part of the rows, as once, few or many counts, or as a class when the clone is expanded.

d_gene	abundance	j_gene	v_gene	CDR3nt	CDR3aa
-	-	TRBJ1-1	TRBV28	TGTGCCAGCAGTTTTCCAACGATGAACACTGAAGCTTTCTTT	CASSFPTMNTEAFF
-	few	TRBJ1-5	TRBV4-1	TGCGCCAGCAGCCAAGGTTTAGGACGGGATCAGCCCCAGCATTTT	CASSQGLGRDQPQHF
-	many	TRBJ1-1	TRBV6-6	TGTGCCAGCAGTTACTCAATTACTGAAGCTTTCTTT	CASSYSITEAFF
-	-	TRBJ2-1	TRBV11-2	TGTGCCAGCAGCGGGTCGGAGCAGTTCTTC	CASSGSEQFF
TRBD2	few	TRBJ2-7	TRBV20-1	TGCAGTGCCGTTGCTGGGAGGGCCCTCACGGGCGAGCAGTACTTC	CSAVAGRALTGEQYF
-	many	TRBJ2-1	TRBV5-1	TGCGCCAGCAGCTTGGAGTCGGGGACCACGGATGAGCAGTTCTTC	CASSLESGTTDEQFF
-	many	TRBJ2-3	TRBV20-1	TGCAGTGCCCCGCAGACTACTGATACGCAGTATTTT	CSAPQTTDTQYF
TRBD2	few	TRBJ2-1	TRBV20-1	TGCAGTGCTAGCAGCGGGAGAGGGTTTTACAATGAGCAGTTCTTC	CSASSGRGFYNEQFF
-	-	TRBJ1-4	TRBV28	TGTGCCAGCAGTTCGTCTCGAGAAAAACTGTTTTTT	CASSSSREKLFF
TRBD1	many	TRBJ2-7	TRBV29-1	TGCAGCGCCGGGACAGGGGGTACCTACGAGCAGTACTTC	CSAGTGGTYEQYF
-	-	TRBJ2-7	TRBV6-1	TGTGCCAGCACGCCCGGGCCCCACTCCTATGACGAGCAGTACTTC	CASTPGPHSYDEQYF
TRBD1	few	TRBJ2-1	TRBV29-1	TGCAGCGGCCAGGGGGATCGAGGGTCCTACAATGAGCAGTTCTTC	CSGQGDRGSYNEQFF
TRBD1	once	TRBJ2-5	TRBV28	TGTGCCAGCAGTTGGGCCAGGGGGCTTCAAGAGACCCAGTACTTC	CASSWARGLQETQYF
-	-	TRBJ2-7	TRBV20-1	TGCAGTGCCGTGGTGGGGCAGGGTCCCAACTTTGAGTACGAGCAGTACTTC	CSAVVGQGPNFEYEQYF
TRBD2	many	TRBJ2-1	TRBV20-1	TGCAGTGCTAGTCGGACTAGCGGGATAGATGAGCAGTTCTTC	CSASRTSGIDEQFF
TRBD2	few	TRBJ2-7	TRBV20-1	TGCAGTGCTAGAGATCTGACTAGCCACGAGCAGTACTTC	CSARDLTSHEQYF
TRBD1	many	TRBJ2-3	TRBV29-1	TGCAGCGTAGCTCCGGGACAGAGCACAGATACGCAGTATTTT	CSVAPGQSTDTQYF
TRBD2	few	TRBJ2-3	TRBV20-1	TGCAGTGCTAGGGCCGGGACTAGCGGCAAAGATACGCAGTATTTT	CSARAGTSGKDTQYF
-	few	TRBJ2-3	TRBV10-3	TGTGCCATCAGTGAGGGATTCACAGATACGCAGTATTTT	CAISEGFTDTQYF
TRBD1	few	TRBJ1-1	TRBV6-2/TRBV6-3	TGTGCCAGCAACGCGGGGACAGCTTACACTGAAGCTTTCTTT	CASNAGTAYTEAFF
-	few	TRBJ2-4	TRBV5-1	TGCGCCAGCAGCTTCACCCAGGACACCGCCAAAAACATTCAGTACTTC	CASSFTQDTAKNIQYF
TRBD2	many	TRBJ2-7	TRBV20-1	TGCAGTGCTATTCTAGCGGGAGGGCGTCGCGAGCAGTACTTC	CSAILAGGRREQYF
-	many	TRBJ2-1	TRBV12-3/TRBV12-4	TGTGCCAGCAGAGTAGGGGTATATGAGCAGTTCTTC	CASRVGVYEQFF
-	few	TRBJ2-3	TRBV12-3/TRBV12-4	TGTGCCAGCAGTGACGGGACTAGCACAGATACGCAGTATTTT	CASSDGTSTDTQYF
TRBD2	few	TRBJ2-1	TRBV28	TGTGCCAGCAGTGGAATAGCGGGAGGAGATCATGAGCAGTTCTTC	CASSGIAGGDHEQFF
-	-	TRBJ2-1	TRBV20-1	TGCAGTGCCGGGCAGGGGGGGGACAATGAGCAGTTCTTC	CSAGQGGDNEQFF
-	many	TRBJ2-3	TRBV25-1	TGTGCCAGCAGTAGCAGCGGATTCAGCACAGATACGCAGTATTTT	CASSSSGFSTDTQYF
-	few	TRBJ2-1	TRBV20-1	TGCAGTGCTAGATTGGGCGGGCCTTACAATGAGCAGTTCTTC	CSARLGGPYNEQFF
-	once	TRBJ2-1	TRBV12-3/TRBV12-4	TGTGCCAGCACTCGCCCCGGGAGCATTTACAATGAGCAGTTCTTC	CASTRPGSIYNEQFF
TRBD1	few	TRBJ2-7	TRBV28	TGTGCCAGCAGTTTTTCCCGGACAGGGTACGAGCAGTACTTC	CASSFSRTGYEQYF
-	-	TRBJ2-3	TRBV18	TGTGCCAGCTCACCAGAGGCGACAGATACGCAGTATTTT	CASSPEATDTQYF
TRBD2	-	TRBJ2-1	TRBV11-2	TGTGCCAGCAGCTTAGATGAAGCGGGAGGGCATGAGCAGTTCTTC	CASSLDEAGGHEQFF
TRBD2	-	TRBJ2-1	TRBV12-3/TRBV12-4	TGTGCCAGCAGTTTCAAGCGGGAGGGGGGTAATGAGCAGTTCTTC	CASSFKREGGNEQFF
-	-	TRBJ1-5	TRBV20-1	TGCAGTGCTATGGAACAGGGAGGCAAGCCCCAGCATTTT	CSAMEQGGKPQHF
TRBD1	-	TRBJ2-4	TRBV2	TGTGCCAGCAGTGTCCTCGCCTTCCTGGACAGGGCAAACATTCAGTACTTC	CASSVLAFLDRANIQYF
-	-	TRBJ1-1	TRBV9	TGTGCCAGCAGCGTAGGGTCAGGGTTGCACACTGAAGCTTTCTTT	CASSVGSGLHTEAFF
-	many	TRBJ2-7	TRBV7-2	TGTGCCAGCAGCCCCGGGGTGTATAGCTCCTACGAGCAGTACTTC	CASSPGVYSSYEQYF
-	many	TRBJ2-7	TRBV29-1	TGCAGCGTTATCCAGGGCGCCTACGAGCAGTACTTC	CSVIQGAYEQYF
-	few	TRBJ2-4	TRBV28	TGTGCCAGCAGACCAGGGTGGTTTGACAAAAACATTCAGTACTTC	CASRPGWFDKNIQYF
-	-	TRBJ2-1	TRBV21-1	TGTGCCAGCAGCAAAGCCCGTTTGAGTTCGACATCTTACAATGAGCAGTTCTTC	CASSKARLSSTSYNEQFF
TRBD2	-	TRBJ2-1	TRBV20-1	TGCAGTGGGTCTAGCGGAGCCTACAATGAGCAGTTCTTC	CSGSSGAYNEQFF
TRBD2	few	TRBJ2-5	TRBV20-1	TGCAGTGCTAGAGAAGGACTAGCGGGAGTGGAGACCCAGTACTTC	CSAREGLAGVETQYF
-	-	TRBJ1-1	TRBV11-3	TGTGCCAGCAGCCAAACATGGACGGTGAACACTGAAGCTTTCTTT	CASSQTWTVNTEAFF
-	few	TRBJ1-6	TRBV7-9	TGTGCCAGCAGCCTGACAGCCTCAAATTCACCCCTCCACTTT	CASSLTASNSPLHF
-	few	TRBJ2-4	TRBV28	TGTGCCAGCAGTTTGGGGGGCCTCGATAGGGTTCAGTACTTC	CASSLGGLDRVQYF
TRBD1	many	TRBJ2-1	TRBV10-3	TGTGCCATCAGTGAAACCGGGACAGGGGGCAGAGACAATGAGCAGTTCTTC	CAISETGTGGRDNEQFF
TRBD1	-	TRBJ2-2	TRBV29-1	TGCAGCGTTGATGGGACAGGGCCCGGGGAGCTGTTTTTT	CSVDGTGPGELFF
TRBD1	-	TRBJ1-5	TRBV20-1	TGCAGTGCCCCACAGGGGAATTCAGGCCAGCCCCAGCATTTT	CSAPQGNSGQPQHF
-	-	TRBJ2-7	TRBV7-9	TGTGCCAGCAGTTCAACTAGCTCCTACGAGCAGTACTTC	CASSSTSSYEQYF
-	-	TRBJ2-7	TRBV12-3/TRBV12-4	TGTGCCAGCAGTTCCAGGGGGGGGGACTCCTACGAGCAGTACTTC	CASSSRGGDSYEQYF
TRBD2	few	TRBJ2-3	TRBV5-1	TGCGCCAGCAGCTCCCCCGGGACTAGCGGGAGTCTAGCTAGCACAGATACGCAGTATTTT	CASSSPGTSGSLASTDTQYF
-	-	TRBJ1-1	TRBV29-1	TGCAGCGTTGATGTCCGTAACACTGAAGCTTTCTTT	CSVDVRNTEAFF
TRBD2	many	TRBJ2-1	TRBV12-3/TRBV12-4	TGTGCCAGCAGTTTGGGACTATCCAATGAGCAGTTCTTC	CASSLGLSNEQFF
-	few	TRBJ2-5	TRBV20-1	TGCAGTGCTAGAGCTGGGCCGGTCGAGACCCAGTACTTC	CSARAGPVETQYF
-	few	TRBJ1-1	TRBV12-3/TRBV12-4	TGTGCCAGCAGTTTAGGAGGAACCATGAACACTGAAGCTTTCTTT	CASSLGGTMNTEAFF
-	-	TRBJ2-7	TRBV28	TGTGCCAGCAGTTTTGGGGGTTTAGGAGAGCAGTACTTC	CASSFGGLGEQYF